This TCR beta chain stems from a study of immune heterogeneity within non-small cell lung tumors. Overall study results and limits: Largely, high-frequency T-cell receptor beta clonotypes differed from one individual patient to another.

This CDR3 is built from 11 residues. The germline V and J ends were trimmed by 10 bases and 6 bases, with 12 bases remaining between them. CDR1 is LNHDA, CDR2 SQIVND, per germline (reference sequence). Bulk tumor genomic DNA was the template, and each sample received roughly 600 ng. During surgery, several far-apart biopsies were obtained from every primary tumor. Curative surgery was undertaken by patients, who had untreated, newly diagnosed non-small cell lung cancer. The donors had newly diagnosed non-small cell lung cancer and underwent surgery intended to cure it. There are many counts of this clonotype. No antigen is known for it. The TCR beta CDR3 region underwent multiplex PCR amplification with 32 V and 13 J primers. Using its own MiXCR run on the multiplex PCR reads, TCRdb lists one record per CDR3 protein. The sample lists fewer than 25,000 distinct CDR3 sequences, around 30% occurring once.

Specimen: lung tumor tissue. The V and J genes are TRBV19 and TRBJ1-2; D is possibly TRBD1 (6 bases). This TCR derives from a man aged 35-49 years with non-small cell lung cancer. In DNA form, the CDR3 reads TGTGCCACCACAGGGCATGATGGCTACACCTTC. Translated, it gives CATTGHDGYTF.